Sequencing of this T cell receptor beta chain was carried out in a study of cytomegalovirus exposure and HLA in healthy donors. Study as a whole: The roughly 100 million unique TCR beta sequences, from 150 million to 200 million T cells, were found by an earlier analysis. Across around 400 genotyped donors, roughly 80% landed in the Caucasian-associated ancestry cluster.

Germline CDR1 reads MNHNS; CDR2 reads SASEGT. This CDR3 spans 15 amino acids. V lost 7 bases to trimming and J lost 7 bases; unmatched junction nucleotides: 8. In its sample, this clone was seen a few times. Its specificity is unknown. Overall study findings and caveats: It was only CMV serostatus that was available as immune exposure information.

This PCR relied on a set of 60 Vbeta primers and 13 Jbeta primers. Measured with immunoSEQ multiplex PCR; TCRdb has only the in-frame clones, and not every one. The sample contains 99,000 or so clones, roughly 15% of which appear only once. The gene calls are TRBV6-1 and TRBJ1-6; 9 bases map to TRBD1. Sample: PBMCs. The TCR sequence derives from a female donor in good health and CMV-seronegative. CDR3 amino acids: CASNSAGTGNSPLHF. Written as DNA, the CDR3 is TGTGCCAGCAACTCAGCCGGGACAGGGAATTCACCCCTCCACTTT.